This TCR beta chain was sequenced in a study of blood T cell repertoires in COVID-19. Sequencing was performed with immunoSEQ multiplex PCR; in TCRdb, only in-frame clones are kept and a portion is missing. The sample lists about 270,000 clones, around nine tenths occurring once. In its sample, this clone was seen a few times. The TCR originated in a woman between 18 and 30 years old who had recovered from COVID-19. Sequencing used PBMCs or T cells enriched from blood (not recorded which).

The CDR3 loop is CASSYDGNQPQHF. In DNA, the CDR3 is TGTGCCAGCAGTTACGACGGGAATCAGCCCCAGCATTTT. The rearrangement links TRBV6-2 or TRBV6-3 to TRBJ1-5; the D is unclear. This CDR3 contains 13 residues. CDR1 is MNHEY and CDR2 is SVGEGT in the germline V gene. V was shortened by 2 bases and J by 4 bases, with 6 bases between the two germline ends.